This T cell receptor (beta chain) was identified during a study of cytomegalovirus exposure and HLA in healthy donors (TCRdb year 2017). As for the study more broadly: According to an earlier analysis of 587 of the donors, 150 million to 200 million T cells yielded 117 million unique TCR beta sequences and about 280 Gb of sequence data. The later analysis used no new phenotypic data to find candidate immune exposures, relying instead on TCR beta sequences and their occurrence across donors. The study profiled the T cell repertoires of more than 500 subjects by immunosequencing and related them to cytomegalovirus serostatus. Across 300 to 400 genotyped donors of the cohort, an average of approximately 220,000 unique TCR beta nucleotide sequences per donor were sequenced, and approximately 17% of those sequences were non-productive. In an earlier analysis of around 540 of the donors, high-throughput TCR beta sequencing was used to judge whether each TCR beta V gene segment behaved as functional or pseudogenic. The study combined high-throughput TCR immunosequencing, statistical association of individual TCRs with disease status, and machine learning to predict cytomegalovirus infection status. A later analysis re-analyzed previously published TCR beta repertoires from roughly 630 donors and added high-resolution HLA genotyping to study TCR occurrence patterns. Typing coverage differed by locus: A, B, C, DRB1 and DQB1 were typed in about 629-630 donors, DQA1 in 500 to 550, DPA1 in 600 to 610, and DPB1 in 450 to 490. A later genetic analysis took genome-wide SNP genotypes for 398 of the 666 donors and used that subset as a discovery cohort. Four or five DR-DQ haplotypes were handled as single units for association and clustering, since linkage in the cohort was strong. Both class I and class II loci were covered by HLA typing, at four-digit resolution. Of the 300 to 450 genotyped donors, over 80% were placed in the genetic ancestry cluster associated with self-reported Caucasian donors. Donor age, sex, ethnicity and CMV serostatus were collected together with the repertoire data. Every discovery cohort repertoire had been produced on one sequencing platform. A separate validation cohort of approximately 120 different subjects was used in addition to the approximately 640-subject first cohort. The study aimed to test whether cataloging public T cell receptors could reveal signatures of past pathogen exposure. An early release covering about 600 HLA-typed donors comprised 250 to 350 gigabases of sequencing data and tens of millions of unique TCR sequences.

The CDR3, cysteine through phenylalanine, is 16 amino acids long. The DNA shown is the 48-base CDR3, in frame from base 1. CDR1 and CDR2 (SGHTA, FQGNSA) derive from the germline V gene. Library construction relied on the immunoSEQ multiplex PCR assay. For the multiplex PCR, a mixture combining 60 forward primers for TCR Vbeta segments and 13 reverse primers for TCR Jbeta segments was used. The CDR3 region of rearranged TCR beta genes was amplified from genomic DNA by a multiplex PCR assay. The Illumina HiSeq System was used to sequence the amplified TCR beta libraries as 87-base-pair reads. The authors processed their data as follows. Across the 670 or so repertoires, a later analysis counted roughly 84 million unique TCR beta chains, roughly 11 million of which were shared by at least two donors. A nearest-neighbor algorithm error-corrected the raw reads and collapsed the reads into unique sequences, merging closely related sequences to remove PCR and sequencing errors. V, D and J gene segments were assigned by aligning CDR3 sequences to IMGT reference sequences. Each retained sequence needed at least a six-nucleotide match to both a V gene segment and a J gene segment. A rearrangement was called productive if the CDR3 had no stop codons and remained in frame with V and J, and every other rearrangement was called non-productive. Following IMGT convention, CDR3 was defined as the stretch from the second conserved V-encoded cysteine up to the conserved J-encoded phenylalanine. In an earlier analysis of 587 of the donors, sequences lacking an unambiguous match to a single V gene segment were excluded. In an earlier analysis of approximately 590 of the donors, a V segment was called functional when productive rearrangements were above 56.7%, and segregating when the standard deviation between donors exceeded 5%. A statistical classification framework was developed to diagnose cytomegalovirus status using the catalog of TCR beta chain sequences. In a later analysis, V and J genes were assigned by comparing TCR nucleotide sequences against IMGT/GENE-DB human TR gene sequences. Using the TCRdist pipeline, a later analysis assigned CDR3 sequences along with most-parsimonious VDJ recombination scenarios. A later analysis defined each TCR beta chain by its CDR3 amino acid sequence plus V-gene family, and excluded reads lacking a unique V-gene family. To address suspected cross-contamination and a sequencing artifact, a later analysis removed a few hundred highly shared, low-generation-probability nucleotide sequences. For each public chain, a later analysis derived a clonal expansion index from normalized ranks of inferred template counts within each repertoire. In a later analysis, generation probabilities were computed with a VDJ recombination model fitted to out-of-frame rearrangements, and the resulting probabilities were checked against IGoR. In a later analysis, hypergeometric tests were used to score TCR-TCR, TCR-HLA and TCR-CMV co-occurrence, with a repertoire-size bias correction applied to TCR pairs. False discovery rates were estimated in a later analysis by permuting HLA or CMV assignments 20 times. In a later analysis, co-occurring TCRs were grouped using DBSCAN, and TCRdist sequence similarity was added for clustering within HLA-allele-positive subsets. Repertoires with fewer than 30,000 or more than 120,000 public chains, plus five repertoires with anomalous nucleotide sharing, were excluded from co-occurrence clustering. The immuneACCESS repertoire file appears here via TCRdb, limited to in-frame rearrangements. These files lack a portion of the clones; in checked studies, under half of the deficit traces to unresolved V genes, and the cause of the others is not known. The D gene and trimming were derived from the DNA, and the V and J assignments and clone size from that table. The sample yields 130,000 to 150,000 clones; almost 85% were counted once. Of the sample, approximately 6.1% falls within the top ten clones.

The paper's findings and limits, for the study overall: Only TCR beta chains were sequenced in this cohort, and the absence of alpha or paired-chain data limited detectable features. Because counts were too low, seventeen rarely observed V segments, including chromosome 9 orphons, were excluded from the earlier analysis of roughly 580 of the donors. V-gene and J-gene trimming of TCR beta chains was associated with a missense DCLRE1C variant in a later genetic analysis, and the association was replicated in an independent cohort. Most CMV-associated TCR beta chains appeared to be HLA-restricted in a later analysis, and the HLA associations seemed to be driven largely by CMV exposure. Correlated functional status among segregating V segments might reflect linkage disequilibrium, but an unknown experimental factor could not be ruled out. When HLA alleles, especially DR and DQ, strongly co-occurred, attributing TCR associations to individual alleles was difficult. Specific HLA alleles were associated with 16,951 TCR beta sequences at a false discovery rate of 0.05 in a later analysis. In a later genetic analysis, fewer N-insertions in productive TCRs were reported among donors in an Asian-associated ancestry cluster than the 666-donor mean. For the cohort, immune exposure information was limited to CMV serostatus. Most TCR sequences were observed very rarely across donors, whereas some public TCRs were present in many individuals. Presence/absence analyses assumed roughly uniform sequencing depth across donors, an assumption that may not hold. The authors suggested that the approach could potentially be extended to other disease states and immunological phenotypes. A further reported finding was that TCR beta sequences accurately predicted the HLA-A and HLA-B alleles for most subjects in the first cohort. A total of fewer than 200 TCR beta chains were listed by the study as associated with cytomegalovirus. In a later analysis, HLA-associated TCR beta chains showed more clonal expansion and lower generation probabilities than non-associated chains that were equally common. In an earlier analysis of fewer than 700 of the donors, most TCR beta V segments appeared in productive rearrangements about 87% or about 30% of the time, broadly matching IMGT annotations. A group of highly shared sequence variants was considered likely to be a technical artifact of the sequencing pipeline. Because HLA typing was missing for some donors at each locus, association tests included only the typed subset. The 87-base-pair reads could not distinguish some IMGT-functional V segments, including TRBV6-2 and TRBV6-3, so those segments were excluded. According to a later analysis, parvovirus B19, influenza, CMV and Epstein-Barr virus appeared linked to several top co-occurrence clusters. In both the original and validation cohorts, the classifier was reported to diagnose cytomegalovirus status with high specificity and sensitivity. In a later analysis, TCR association rates were found to vary across HLA loci, with the most associated TCRs seen for DRB1 alleles and the fewest for HLA-C alleles. In vitro tests confirmed that a few of the cytomegalovirus-associated TCR beta chains recognize cytomegalovirus antigens.

The cohort consisted of 666 healthy bone marrow donors. All cohort members were sampled while nominally healthy, although unrecorded immune exposures were likely present. The donor tested CMV seropositive and was one of the 289 seropositive cohort members. A peripheral blood sample was provided by each donor, and peripheral blood mononuclear cells were used for TCR beta sequencing. Genomic DNA was extracted from the blood cell samples with the Qiagen DNeasy Blood Extraction Kit. Turning to this clone: The antigen this receptor binds is unknown. No much larger clonotype is one base removed from it; base qualities were not supplied.

This receptor was identified in a man aged 25-45 years in good health and CMV-seropositive. Recombination connected TRBV7-2 to TRBJ2-5; no D gene is confidently identified. The DNA end is more similar to TRBJ2-7, so the J call may be wrong. Sequenced sample: PBMCs. At the DNA level, the sequence is TGTGCCAGCAGCTTAGCGCGGAGAGGCTTGATCTACGAGCAGTACTTC. Its protein is CASSLARRGLIYEQYF.